One T cell receptor beta chain is described in this entry. This specimen comes from a study of blood T cell repertoires in COVID-19. Whole-study context: From T cells, B-cell-depleted T cells, or PBMCs came the material, which was cDNA or gDNA.

In the authors' workflow: Nucleated cell counts were estimated from reference gene primer amplification. Profiling relied on immunoSEQ multiplex PCR, and the TCRdb table lists in-frame clones only, not all of them. Clone size and V and J calls were adopted from that table, with D and trimming inferred from the DNA. The sample lists some 250,000 clones; around 90% were seen once. Germline V gene lookup returns CDR1 KGHDR and CDR2 SFDVKD. The length of the CDR3 is 15 residues. The junction had 3 bases not matched to a gene; V was cut back by 3 bases and J by 6 bases. The sample taken for sequencing was peripheral blood. The receptor was isolated from a woman under 40 with acute or convalescent COVID-19. V and J are TRBV24-1 and TRBJ2-1; 11 bases agree with TRBD1. CDR3: CATSDRTGGFNEQFF. CDR3 sequence (DNA): TGTGCCACCAGTGATCGGACAGGGGGCTTCAATGAGCAGTTCTTC.